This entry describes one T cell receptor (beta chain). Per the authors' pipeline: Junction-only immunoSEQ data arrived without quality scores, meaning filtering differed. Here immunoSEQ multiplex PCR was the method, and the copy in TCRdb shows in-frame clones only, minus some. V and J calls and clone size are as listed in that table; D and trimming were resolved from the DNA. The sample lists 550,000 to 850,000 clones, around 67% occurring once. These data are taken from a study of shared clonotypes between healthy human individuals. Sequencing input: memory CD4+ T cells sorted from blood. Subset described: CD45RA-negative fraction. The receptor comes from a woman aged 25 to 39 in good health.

CDR3 region: CASSQEGLAGEVYEQYF. DNA of the CDR3: TGTGCCAGCAGCCAAGAAGGACTAGCGGGAGAGGTCTACGAGCAGTACTTC. V is TRBV14 and J is TRBJ2-7; TRBD2 agrees at 13 bases. Germline trimming cut 0 bases from V and 3 bases from J; bases unmatched to any gene: 5. This CDR3 contains 17 residues. Germline V gene sequence: CDR1 SGHDN, CDR2 FVKESK.